The clone carrying this T cell receptor (beta chain) was detected many times. Its target is not known. In building TCR beta libraries, iRepertoire HTBI primers were used together with Arm-PCR of CDR3 regions. TCRdb ran MiXCR on the multiplex PCR reads and lists one entry per CDR3 protein. The profile shows about 470,000 distinct CDR3 sequences, roughly 21% of them singletons. The data are from a study of regulatory T cells in long-lasting Graves disease. CDR1 and CDR2 (germline): SGHVS, FQNEAQ. Trimming pared 3 bases from V and 4 bases from J, leaving 15 bases between. The CDR3 has 15 residues. Time point meaning: persistent/refractory GD, antithyroid drugs over 5 years with positive TRAb. Researchers made the TCR library from RNA that was extracted from PBMCs. Study conclusions and caveats: Preferential use of TRBV28, TRBJ1-2 and TRBJ2-5 was seen in persistent disease.

The V gene is TRBV7-8, the J gene TRBJ1-2, with no clear D. The sequence was obtained from a female donor with Graves disease. The sample in question was peripheral blood mononuclear cells (PBMCs), obtained when the disease was refractory, from a patient treated with antithyroid drugs. The DNA of the CDR3 is TGTGCCAGCAGCTTTAAAAGGATTGGGAGCTATGGCTACACCTTC. Translation gives CASSFKRIGSYGYTF.